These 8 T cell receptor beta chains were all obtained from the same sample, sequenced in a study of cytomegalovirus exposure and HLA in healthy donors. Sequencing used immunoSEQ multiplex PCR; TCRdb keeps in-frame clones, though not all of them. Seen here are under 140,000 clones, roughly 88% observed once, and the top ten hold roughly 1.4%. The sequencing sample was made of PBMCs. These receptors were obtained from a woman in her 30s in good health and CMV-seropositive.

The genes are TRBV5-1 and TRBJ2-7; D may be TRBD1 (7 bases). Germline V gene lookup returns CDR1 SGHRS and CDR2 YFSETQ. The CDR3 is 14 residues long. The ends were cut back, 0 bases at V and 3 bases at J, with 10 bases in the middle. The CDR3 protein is CASSLAGGSYEQYF. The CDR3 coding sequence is TGCGCCAGCAGCTTGGCAGGGGGGAGCTACGAGCAGTACTTC.

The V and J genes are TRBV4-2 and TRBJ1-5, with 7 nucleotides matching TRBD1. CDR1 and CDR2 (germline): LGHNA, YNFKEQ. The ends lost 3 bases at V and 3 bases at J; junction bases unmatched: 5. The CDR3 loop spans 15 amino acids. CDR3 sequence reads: CASSQADRDNQPQHF. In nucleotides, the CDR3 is TGTGCCAGCAGCCAGGCAGACAGGGACAATCAGCCCCAGCATTTT.

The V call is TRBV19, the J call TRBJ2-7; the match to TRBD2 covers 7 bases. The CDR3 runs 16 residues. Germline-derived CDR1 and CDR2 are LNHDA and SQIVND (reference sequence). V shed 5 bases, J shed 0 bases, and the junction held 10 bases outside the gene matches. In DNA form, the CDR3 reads TGTGCCAGTAGTCCTACTAGCGCAAAAGCCTCCTACGAGCAGTACTTC. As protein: CASSPTSAKASYEQYF. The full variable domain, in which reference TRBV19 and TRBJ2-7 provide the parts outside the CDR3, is DGGITQSPKYLFRKEGQNVTLSCEQNLNHDAMYWYRQDPGQGLRLIYYSQIVNDFQKGDIAEGYSVSREKKESFPLTVTSAQKNPTAFYLCASSPTSAKASYEQYFGPGTRLTVT.

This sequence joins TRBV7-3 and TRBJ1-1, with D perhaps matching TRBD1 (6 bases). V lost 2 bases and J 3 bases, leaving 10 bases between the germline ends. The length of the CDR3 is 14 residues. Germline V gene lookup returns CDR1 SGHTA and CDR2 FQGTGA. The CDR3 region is CASSLYGGYTEAFF. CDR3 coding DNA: TGTGCCAGCAGCTTATATGGGGGCTACACTGAAGCTTTCTTT.

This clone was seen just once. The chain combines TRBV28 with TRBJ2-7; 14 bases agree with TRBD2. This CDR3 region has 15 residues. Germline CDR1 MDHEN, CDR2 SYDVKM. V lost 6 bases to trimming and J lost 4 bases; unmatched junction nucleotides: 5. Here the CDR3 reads CASSPRTSGRYEQYF. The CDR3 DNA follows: TGTGCCAGCAGCCCGAGGACTAGCGGGAGGTACGAGCAGTACTTC.

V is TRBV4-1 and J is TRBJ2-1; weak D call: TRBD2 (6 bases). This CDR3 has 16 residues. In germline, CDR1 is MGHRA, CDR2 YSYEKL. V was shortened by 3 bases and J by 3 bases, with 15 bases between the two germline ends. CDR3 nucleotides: TGCGCCAGCAGCCACGGATTAGCGGAGTACTACAATGAGCAGTTCTTC. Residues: CASSHGLAEYYNEQFF.

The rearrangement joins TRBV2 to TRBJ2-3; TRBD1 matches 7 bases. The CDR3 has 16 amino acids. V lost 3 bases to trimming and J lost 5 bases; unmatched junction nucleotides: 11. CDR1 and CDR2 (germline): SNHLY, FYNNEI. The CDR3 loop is CASSDGFGTVVDTQYF. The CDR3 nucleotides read TGTGCCAGCAGTGATGGGTTTGGGACAGTGGTAGATACGCAGTATTTT.

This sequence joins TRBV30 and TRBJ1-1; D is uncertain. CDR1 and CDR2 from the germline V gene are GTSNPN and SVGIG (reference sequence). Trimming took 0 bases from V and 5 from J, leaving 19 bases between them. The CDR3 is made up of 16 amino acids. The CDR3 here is CAWSVLRGSVGTEAFF. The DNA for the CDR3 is TGTGCCTGGAGTGTTCTTCGGGGATCTGTAGGGACTGAAGCTTTCTTT.